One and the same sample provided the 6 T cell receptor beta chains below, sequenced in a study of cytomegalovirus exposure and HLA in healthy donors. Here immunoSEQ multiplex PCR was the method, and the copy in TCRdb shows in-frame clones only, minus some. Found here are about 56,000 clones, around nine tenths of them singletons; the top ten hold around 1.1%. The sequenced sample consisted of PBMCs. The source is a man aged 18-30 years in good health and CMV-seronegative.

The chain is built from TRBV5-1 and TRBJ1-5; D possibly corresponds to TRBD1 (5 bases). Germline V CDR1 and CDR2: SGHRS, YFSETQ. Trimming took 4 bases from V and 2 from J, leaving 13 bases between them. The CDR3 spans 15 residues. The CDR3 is CASSATGTGNQPQHF. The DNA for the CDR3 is TGCGCCAGCAGCGCAACCGGGACTGGCAATCAGCCCCAGCATTTT.

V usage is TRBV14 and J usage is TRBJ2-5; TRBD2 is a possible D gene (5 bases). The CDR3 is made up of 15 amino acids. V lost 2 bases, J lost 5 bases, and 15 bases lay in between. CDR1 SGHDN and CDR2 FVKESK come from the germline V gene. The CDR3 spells CASSQLIAGKETQYF. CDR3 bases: TGTGCCAGCAGCCAACTGATTGCCGGGAAGGAGACCCAGTACTTC.

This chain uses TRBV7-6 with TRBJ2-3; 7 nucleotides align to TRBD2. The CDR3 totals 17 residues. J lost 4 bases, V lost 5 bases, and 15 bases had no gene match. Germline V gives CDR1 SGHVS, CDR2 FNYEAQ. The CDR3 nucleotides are TGTGCCAGCAGCCTACGAAGCGGGACTCAATCCCCAGATACGCAGTATTTT. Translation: CASSLRSGTQSPDTQYF.

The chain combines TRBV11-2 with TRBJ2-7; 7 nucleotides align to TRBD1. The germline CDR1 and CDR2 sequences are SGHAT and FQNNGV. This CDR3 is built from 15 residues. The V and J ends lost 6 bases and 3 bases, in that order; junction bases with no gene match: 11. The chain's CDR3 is CASSPRSRGLYEQYF. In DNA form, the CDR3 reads TGTGCCAGCAGTCCCCGTTCGAGGGGGCTCTACGAGCAGTACTTC.

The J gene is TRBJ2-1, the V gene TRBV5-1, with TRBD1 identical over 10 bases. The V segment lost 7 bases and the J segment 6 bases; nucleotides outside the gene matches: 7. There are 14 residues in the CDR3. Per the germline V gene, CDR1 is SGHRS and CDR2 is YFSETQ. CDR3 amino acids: CASGMGQGTNEQFF. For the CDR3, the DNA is TGCGCCAGCGGGATGGGACAGGGGACCAATGAGCAGTTCTTC.

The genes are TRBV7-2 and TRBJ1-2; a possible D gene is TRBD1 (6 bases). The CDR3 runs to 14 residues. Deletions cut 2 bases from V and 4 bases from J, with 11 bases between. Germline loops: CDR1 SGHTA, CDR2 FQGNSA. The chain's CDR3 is CASSLRVDSYGYTF. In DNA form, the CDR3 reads TGTGCCAGCAGCTTACGAGTGGACAGCTATGGCTACACCTTC.